A selection of T cell receptor beta chains follows, all from one sample in a study of molecular identifiers for immune sequencing clone quantification. TCRdb independently ran MiXCR on the PCR reads; one entry per CDR3 protein. The sample lists 300,000 to 350,000 distinct CDR3 sequences; roughly a fifth were seen once. Sequenced sample: naive CD8+ T cells from blood, with Jurkat cell RNA spiked in. The receptors shown here come from a human donor in good health. Some libraries in this study had Jurkat cell RNA spiked in. Both conserved end residues are part of each CDR3. A D gene is named only where the DNA matches it firmly. Expanded clones are given a class, and other clones once, few, many or no size at all.

V: TRBV12-3/TRBV12-4
size: many
J: TRBJ1-4
D: TRBD1
DNA: TGTGCCAGCAGTTCGCACCCGACAGGGGGTGGTGAAAAACTGTTTTTT
CDR3: CASSSHPTGGGEKLFF

V: TRBV6-5
size: few
J: TRBJ2-3
D: TRBD2
DNA: TGTGCCAGCAGCAAGACGGGGACTAGCGACCTAGCCTATTCTGCAGATACGCAGTATTTT
CDR3: CASSKTGTSDLAYSADTQYF

V: TRBV14
size: many
J: TRBJ2-3
D: TRBD2
DNA: TGTGCCAGCAGCCGAAGGACTAGCGGGTATGGGGCGCAGTATTTT
CDR3: CASSRRTSGYGAQYF

V: TRBV9
size: .
J: TRBJ2-3
D: TRBD2
DNA: TGTGCCAGCAGCGAGTATCTAGCGGGGGGTCCAGATACGCAGTATTTT
CDR3: CASSEYLAGGPDTQYF

V: TRBV6-5
size: many
J: TRBJ1-1
D: .
DNA: TGTGCCAGCAGTTACGACCCGGGGGCCACTGAAGCTTTCTTT
CDR3: CASSYDPGATEAFF

V: TRBV20-1
size: once
J: TRBJ2-3
D: .
DNA: TGCAGTGCTAACGATGTGGATACGCAGTATTTT
CDR3: CSANDVDTQYF

V: TRBV2
size: many
J: TRBJ1-1
D: .
DNA: TGTGCCAGCAGTGAAGTCACAGATCTGAACACTGAAGCTTTCTTT
CDR3: CASSEVTDLNTEAFF

V: TRBV10-3
size: few
J: TRBJ2-6
D: TRBD1
DNA: TGTGCCATCAGTCGAGGGGACAGCCTGTCTGGGGCCAACGTCCTGACTTTC
CDR3: CAISRGDSLSGANVLTF

V: TRBV11-2
size: few
J: TRBJ1-1
D: .
DNA: TGTGCCAGCAGCCACCGACAGGAAGGCACTGAAGCTTTCTTT
CDR3: CASSHRQEGTEAFF

V: TRBV12-3/TRBV12-4
size: .
J: TRBJ1-5
D: .
DNA: TGTGCCAGCAGTTTAATGGGACCCAATCAGCCCCAGCATTTT
CDR3: CASSLMGPNQPQHF

V: TRBV7-9
size: many
J: TRBJ2-3
D: .
DNA: TGTGCCAGCAGCTTTTTAGCGGTTCGCACAGATACGCAGTATTTT
CDR3: CASSFLAVRTDTQYF

V: TRBV21-1
size: many
J: TRBJ2-2
D: .
DNA: TGTGCCAGCAGCATTCAGACGGGGGCCGGGGAGCTGTTTTTT
CDR3: CASSIQTGAGELFF

V: TRBV7-9
size: many
J: TRBJ2-7
D: .
DNA: TGTGCCAGCAGCATCGGACGGGATTACGAGCAGTACTTC
CDR3: CASSIGRDYEQYF

V: TRBV30
size: many
J: TRBJ2-1
D: .
DNA: TGTGCCTGGAGTGGTAGAGTAGAGCAGTTCTTC
CDR3: CAWSGRVEQFF

V: TRBV5-1
size: many
J: TRBJ2-1
D: TRBD2
DNA: TGCGCCAGCAGTTGGACTAGCGGGGACTCCTACAATGAGCAGTTCTTC
CDR3: CASSWTSGDSYNEQFF

V: TRBV30
size: many
J: TRBJ2-7
D: .
DNA: TGTGCCTGGACATGGGGCCTCGGGTACGAGCAGTACTTC
CDR3: CAWTWGLGYEQYF

V: TRBV27
size: many
J: TRBJ1-1
D: .
DNA: TGTGCCAGCAGTCCGCGGGACCCAGGGCACACTGAAGCTTTCTTT
CDR3: CASSPRDPGHTEAFF

V: TRBV6-5
size: many
J: TRBJ2-2
D: .
DNA: TGTGCCAGCAGTTGGATGGACACCGGGGAGCTGTTTTTT
CDR3: CASSWMDTGELFF

V: TRBV27
size: .
J: TRBJ1-5
D: TRBD1
DNA: TGTGCCAGCAGTTCCGGGACAGGGATGTGGAGCAATCAGCCCCAGCATTTT
CDR3: CASSSGTGMWSNQPQHF

V: TRBV5-1
size: many
J: TRBJ2-7
D: TRBD2
DNA: TGCGCCAGCAGCTTGGTGACCACGCGGGAGTCCGCCTACGAGCAGTACTTC
CDR3: CASSLVTTRESAYEQYF

V: TRBV4-1
size: many
J: TRBJ2-7
D: TRBD1
DNA: TGCGCCAGCAGCTCCGGGACAGGGGAGTACGAGCAGTACTTC
CDR3: CASSSGTGEYEQYF

V: TRBV6-2/TRBV6-3
size: many
J: TRBJ1-1
D: .
DNA: TGTGCCACCGAAGTCCCAATGAACACTGAAGCTTTCTTT
CDR3: CATEVPMNTEAFF

V: TRBV19
size: few
J: TRBJ1-5
D: .
DNA: TGTGCCAGTAGTATTCGGGGTGGAGATACGCAGCATTTT
CDR3: CASSIRGGDTQHF

V: TRBV4-3
size: many
J: TRBJ2-7
D: TRBD2
DNA: TGCGCCAGCAGCCAAGGCGCGGGAGTCTACGAGCAGTACTTC
CDR3: CASSQGAGVYEQYF

V: TRBV7-9
size: .
J: TRBJ2-7
D: TRBD1
DNA: TGTGCCAGCAGCTTAGGCGGACAGGGGGCAATAGAGCAGTACTTC
CDR3: CASSLGGQGAIEQYF

V: TRBV19
size: many
J: TRBJ2-1
D: .
DNA: TGTGCCAGTAGTATAGTTGGGCAGCAGAACAATGAGCAGTTCTTC
CDR3: CASSIVGQQNNEQFF

V: TRBV20-1
size: .
J: TRBJ1-2
D: TRBD1
DNA: TGCAGTGCTAGAACCAGAACCGGGACAGCTAACTATGGCTACACCTTC
CDR3: CSARTRTGTANYGYTF

V: TRBV20-1
size: many
J: TRBJ2-7
D: TRBD2
DNA: TGCAGTGCTAGAGATCTCCGGACTAGCGGGAACACCTACGAGCAGTACTTC
CDR3: CSARDLRTSGNTYEQYF

V: TRBV4-3
size: few
J: TRBJ2-1
D: .
DNA: TGCGCCAGCAGCCAAGCGGCTCTACCTCCAAGCGCCTACAATGAGCAGTTCTTC
CDR3: CASSQAALPPSAYNEQFF

V: TRBV7-2
size: many
J: TRBJ2-7
D: TRBD2
DNA: TGTGCCAGCAGCTACCCCGGGCTAGCGGGAGTTTACGAGCAGTACTTC
CDR3: CASSYPGLAGVYEQYF

V: TRBV19
size: .
J: TRBJ2-7
D: TRBD2
DNA: TGTGCCAGTAGTATAGCACTAGCGACTCGCACCTACGAGCAGTACTTC
CDR3: CASSIALATRTYEQYF

V: TRBV13
size: .
J: TRBJ1-6
D: .
DNA: TGTGCCAGCAGCTTTCAGGCAGAAGGGAATTCACCCCTCCACTTT
CDR3: CASSFQAEGNSPLHF

V: TRBV19
size: many
J: TRBJ1-1
D: .
DNA: TGTGCCAGTAGTATATACTACGTCGAGTTGGACACTGAAGCTTTCTTT
CDR3: CASSIYYVELDTEAFF

V: TRBV2
size: many
J: TRBJ2-3
D: .
DNA: TGTGCCAGCAGCTCTCACCTTTTT
CDR3: CASSSHLF

V: TRBV12-3/TRBV12-4
size: many
J: TRBJ2-5
D: TRBD2
DNA: TGTGCCAGCAGTCCCCCCAGCGGGAGCTTGGAGACCCAGTACTTC
CDR3: CASSPPSGSLETQYF

V: TRBV3-1
size: few
J: TRBJ2-3
D: TRBD2
DNA: TGTGCCAGCAGCCAACCTAGCGGGCTCACAGATACGCAGTATTTT
CDR3: CASSQPSGLTDTQYF

V: TRBV19
size: few
J: TRBJ1-5
D: .
DNA: TGTGCCAGTAGTGGGGGGACTCATCAGCCCCAGCATTTT
CDR3: CASSGGTHQPQHF

V: TRBV28
size: many
J: TRBJ1-2
D: TRBD1
DNA: TGTGCCAGCAGTCTGACAGGGGATGCTGGCTACACCTTC
CDR3: CASSLTGDAGYTF

V: TRBV11-2
size: .
J: TRBJ2-7
D: .
DNA: TGTGCCAGCAGCCACCTAGTGGGCGCCACCTACGAGCAGTACTTC
CDR3: CASSHLVGATYEQYF

V: TRBV4-3
size: few
J: TRBJ2-1
D: TRBD2
DNA: TGCGCCAGCAGCCAAGAAGATAGCGGGGGGGCCCATGAGCAGTTCTTC
CDR3: CASSQEDSGGAHEQFF

V: TRBV5-6
size: many
J: TRBJ2-7
D: TRBD2
DNA: TGTGCCACGGACGGACTAGCCCCTTACGAGCAGTACTTC
CDR3: CATDGLAPYEQYF

V: TRBV7-8
size: once
J: TRBJ2-4
D: .
DNA: TGTGCCAGCAGCCGCACCGGAGGTCCACTAGCCAAAAACATTCAGTACTTC
CDR3: CASSRTGGPLAKNIQYF

V: TRBV5-1
size: many
J: TRBJ1-1
D: .
DNA: TGCGCCAGCAGCTTCGGGTCGGGGGCAAGAACTGAAGCTTTCTTT
CDR3: CASSFGSGARTEAFF

V: TRBV6-2/TRBV6-3
size: many
J: TRBJ1-2
D: TRBD1
DNA: TGTGCCAGCAGTCACGCCGGGACAGACTATGGCTACACCTTC
CDR3: CASSHAGTDYGYTF

V: TRBV5-5
size: many
J: TRBJ2-3
D: .
DNA: TGTGCCAGCCTCCAATCCTCGGATACGCAGTATTTT
CDR3: CASLQSSDTQYF

V: TRBV24-1
size: .
J: TRBJ2-7
D: .
DNA: TGTGCCACCAGTGATTCTAGAAGACGAACGGGGTACGAGCAGTACTTC
CDR3: CATSDSRRRTGYEQYF

V: TRBV5-6
size: many
J: TRBJ2-3
D: TRBD2
DNA: TGTGCCAGCAGCCCCCTTGCCGGGGGGGGAAATACGCAGTATTTT
CDR3: CASSPLAGGGNTQYF

V: TRBV20-1
size: .
J: TRBJ2-7
D: TRBD2
DNA: TGCAGTGCCTTACCACTAGCGGGAACCCCCTCCTACGAGCAGTACTTC
CDR3: CSALPLAGTPSYEQYF

V: TRBV24-1
size: many
J: TRBJ2-7
D: TRBD1
DNA: TGTGCCACCAGTGAAACAGGGGTCGAGCAGTACTTC
CDR3: CATSETGVEQYF

V: TRBV12-3/TRBV12-4
size: many
J: TRBJ1-5
D: TRBD1
DNA: TGTGCCAGCAGCCAGCGAACAGGGGATCAGCCCCAGCATTTT
CDR3: CASSQRTGDQPQHF

V: TRBV13
size: few
J: TRBJ2-3
D: TRBD2
DNA: TGTGCCAGCGAGATAGCGGGAAGGGTATCAGATACGCAGTATTTT
CDR3: CASEIAGRVSDTQYF

V: TRBV3-1
size: .
J: TRBJ2-2
D: TRBD1
DNA: TGTGCCAGCAGCCAAAGGACAGGGACGACCGGGGAGCTGTTTTTT
CDR3: CASSQRTGTTGELFF

V: TRBV12-3/TRBV12-4
size: many
J: TRBJ2-6
D: TRBD2
DNA: TGTGCCAGCACCACGACAGGACTAGCTTGGTCCGGGGCCAACGTCCTGACTTTC
CDR3: CASTTTGLAWSGANVLTF

V: TRBV14
size: many
J: TRBJ2-7
D: .
DNA: TGTGCCAGCAGCCAGCCGACGGGTCTGAGAGAGCAGTACTTC
CDR3: CASSQPTGLREQYF

V: TRBV20-1
size: many
J: TRBJ2-5
D: .
DNA: TGCAGTGCTAGAGATTTGGCTGGGGTTGAAGAGACCCAGTACTTC
CDR3: CSARDLAGVEETQYF